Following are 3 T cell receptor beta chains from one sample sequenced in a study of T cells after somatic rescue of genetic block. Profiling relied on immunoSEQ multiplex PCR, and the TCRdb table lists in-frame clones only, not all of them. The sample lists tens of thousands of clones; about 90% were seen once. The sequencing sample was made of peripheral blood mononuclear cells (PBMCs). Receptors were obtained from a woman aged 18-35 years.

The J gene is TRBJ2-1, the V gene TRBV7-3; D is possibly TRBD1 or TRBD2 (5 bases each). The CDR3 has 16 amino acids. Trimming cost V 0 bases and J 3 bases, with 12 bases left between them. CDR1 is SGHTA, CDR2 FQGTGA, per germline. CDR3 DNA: TGTGCCAGCAGCTTAACGGGGCGGGTCGTCTACAATGAGCAGTTCTTC. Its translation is CASSLTGRVVYNEQFF.

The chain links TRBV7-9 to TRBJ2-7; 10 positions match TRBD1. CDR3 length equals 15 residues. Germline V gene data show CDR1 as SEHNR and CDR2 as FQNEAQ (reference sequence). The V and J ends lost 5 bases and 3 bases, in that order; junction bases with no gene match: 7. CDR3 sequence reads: CASSQTGGPLYEQYF. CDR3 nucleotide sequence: TGTGCCAGCAGCCAGACAGGGGGCCCTCTCTACGAGCAGTACTTC.

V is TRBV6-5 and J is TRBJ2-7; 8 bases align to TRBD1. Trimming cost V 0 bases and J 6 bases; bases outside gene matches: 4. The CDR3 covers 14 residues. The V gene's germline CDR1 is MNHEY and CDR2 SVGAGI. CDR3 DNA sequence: TGTGCCAGCAGTTACTCAACAGGGGGGCGCGAGCAGTACTTC. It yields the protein CASSYSTGGREQYF.